The following is a T cell receptor (beta chain) sequence with its context. Clones were sequenced by immunoSEQ multiplex PCR, and TCRdb holds only the in-frame ones, with some missing. This table has about 150,000 clones, roughly nine tenths appearing once. The sample originates from a study of blood T cell repertoires in COVID-19. Study at large: Acute and convalescent COVID-19 specimens originated in the United States, Italy and Spain. Sample material is recorded as cDNA or gDNA derived from T cells, B-cell-depleted T cells, or PBMCs.

The CDR3 contains 15 residues. Trimming left V 3 bases short and J 6 bases short, with 17 bases between. The V gene's germline CDR1 is LNHNV and CDR2 YYDKDF (reference sequence). The chain carries TRBV15 and TRBJ1-1, with a tentative D call TRBD1 (6 bases). The sample was peripheral blood. This receptor was obtained from a woman aged 70-85 years with acute or convalescent COVID-19. The CDR3 DNA is TGTGCCACCAGCAGGTATGGGGGCGCCGCGTCTGAAGCTTTCTTT. It is translated as CATSRYGGAASEAFF.